The 10 T cell receptor beta chains below come from one sample, sequenced in a study of cytomegalovirus exposure and HLA in healthy donors. The PCR employed 60 Vbeta primers together with 13 Jbeta primers. Repertoires were generated with immunoSEQ multiplex PCR, while TCRdb's copy carries only in-frame clones and drops some. The sample shows about 160,000 clones, 70% to 90% of them seen only once. The sample was PBMCs. These receptors all stem from a woman in her late teens or twenties in good health and CMV-seronegative.

The chain is built from TRBV6-1 and TRBJ2-3, with a weak D call TRBD1 (5 bases). Germline loops: CDR1 MNHNS, CDR2 SASEGT. The CDR3 has 18 residues. The V and J ends lost 1 base and 3 bases respectively, with 20 bases between them. The CDR3 is CASSEGSYVWQGTDTQYF. CDR3 nucleotide sequence: TGTGCCAGCAGTGAAGGATCCTACGTATGGCAGGGAACAGATACGCAGTATTTT.

This clone was counted between two and nine times. The chain couples TRBV5-6 to TRBJ2-5; weak D call: TRBD2 (6 bases). TRBJ2-7 explains the end of the DNA better; the J call may be wrong. This CDR3 has 16 residues. CDR1 and CDR2 from the germline V gene are SGHDT and YYEEEE. The CDR3 sequence: CASTARGTGGAYEQYF. The CDR3 region has the DNA TGTGCCAGCACCGCTCGAGGTACAGGCGGGGCCTACGAGCAGTACTTC.

The rearrangement joins TRBV25-1 to TRBJ2-1; 7 bases match TRBD1. The V segment lost 4 bases and the J segment 6 bases; nucleotides outside the gene matches: 9. Germline CDR1 MGHDK, CDR2 SYGVNS. This CDR3 is 15 amino acids long. As DNA, the CDR3 is TGTGCCAGCAGTGCGACAGGGCCATCGGGCAATGAGCAGTTCTTC. Amino acid sequence: CASSATGPSGNEQFF.

The chain employs TRBV6-5 and TRBJ2-5, with D perhaps matching TRBD2 (6 bases). The end of the DNA aligns better with TRBJ2-7, so the J call may be wrong. This CDR3 has 15 residues. The germline gives CDR1 MNHEY, CDR2 SVGAGI. The CDR3: CASSYGAMGGYEQYF. In DNA, the CDR3 is TGTGCCAGCAGTTATGGGGCAATGGGGGGTTACGAGCAGTACTTC.

The chain links TRBV10-3 to TRBJ2-3; no reliable D call. CDR1 and CDR2 (germline): ENHRY, SYGVKD. The length of the CDR3 is 13 residues. Trimming removed 6 bases from V and 0 bases from J, with 7 bases in between. DNA of the CDR3: TGTGCCATCAGCGGAGAGAGCACAGATACGCAGTATTTT. Protein sequence: CAISGESTDTQYF.

The chain employs TRBV28 and TRBJ1-1, with D unresolved. The CDR3 consists of 13 residues. Trimming removed 6 bases at V and 10 bases at J, with 18 bases between. CDR1 is MDHEN and CDR2 is SYDVKM in the germline V gene. The CDR3 DNA reads as TGTGCCAGCAGCCCTTCCCTTTCTGCAGGAGCTTTCTTT. Its translation: CASSPSLSAGAFF.

This clone was seen a few times. The chain links TRBV6-1 to TRBJ2-6; D is unresolved. The V gene's germline CDR1 is MNHNS and CDR2 SASEGT. The CDR3 covers 14 residues. V lost 4 bases and J 5 bases, leaving 9 bases between the germline ends. This chain's CDR3 is CASSAVIRANVLTF. CDR3 in DNA: TGTGCCAGCAGTGCGGTAATCCGGGCCAACGTCCTGACTTTC.

V and J are TRBV6-6 and TRBJ2-3; weak D call: TRBD2 (5 bases). Germline V lookup: CDR1 MNHNY, CDR2 SVGAGI (reference sequence). V dropped 2 bases and J dropped 2 bases, with 8 bases sitting between them. The CDR3 spans 14 residues. The CDR3 here is CASSYTGYTDTQYF. DNA of the CDR3: TGTGCCAGCAGTTACACGGGGTACACAGATACGCAGTATTTT.

The chain is built from TRBV14 and TRBJ2-1, with 9 bases fitting TRBD2. V dropped 1 base and J dropped 7; count of bases not matched to a gene: 8. This CDR3 region has 16 residues. Germline V lookup: CDR1 SGHDN, CDR2 FVKESK. CDR3 DNA sequence: TGTGCCAGCAGCCAAGTTCCGGCGGGAGGGATAAATGAGCAGTTCTTC. It is translated as CASSQVPAGGINEQFF.

On this clone itself: In the same sample, other DNA sequences code for this CDR3. J is TRBJ1-1 and V is TRBV27, with 9 bases aligning to TRBD1. Germline CDR1 and CDR2: MNHEY and SMNVEV (reference sequence). V dropped 5 bases and J dropped 2; count of bases not matched to a gene: 3. The CDR3 is made up of 14 amino acids. The CDR3 reads CASSQQGANTEAFF. Here the CDR3 DNA reads TGTGCCAGCAGTCAACAGGGGGCTAACACTGAAGCTTTCTTT.